These 32 T cell receptor beta chains were all obtained from the same sample, sequenced in a study of T cells in Graves' hyperthyroidism and ophthalmopathy. From RNA transcripts, TCR beta CDR3 regions were amplified. The HTBI primer set served for first-round RT-PCR of the TCR CDR3. TCRdb analysed the multiplex PCR reads with MiXCR anew, one entry per CDR3 protein. This sample has around 380,000 distinct CDR3 sequences, with approximately 12% found just once. The sequenced sample was blood. The receptors shown here come from a man aged 25 to 40 with Graves' hyperthyroidism that later progressed to Graves' ophthalmopathy.

This clonotype was seen at least ten times. The chain has TRBV3-1 and TRBJ2-5, with 12 bases matching TRBD2. The trim removed 0 bases at V and 3 bases at J, leaving 5 bases unmatched. Germline CDR1 is LGHDT and CDR2 is YNNKEL (reference sequence). This CDR3 is built from 17 residues. This chain's CDR3 is CASSQDGLAGPKETQYF. The CDR3, as DNA: TGTGCCAGCAGCCAAGACGGACTAGCGGGGCCGAAAGAGACCCAGTACTTC.

This clonotype was counted only a few times. The V call is TRBV19, the J call TRBJ2-1; weak D call: TRBD2 (7 bases). Trimming took off 1 base at V and 7 bases at J, with 11 bases between the two ends. Germline V gene lookup returns CDR1 LNHDA and CDR2 SQIVND (reference sequence). This CDR3 comprises 14 residues. The CDR3 nucleotides are TGTGCCAGTAGTATAGGGGGGGGGCAAAATGAGCAGTTCTTC. Translating it yields CASSIGGGQNEQFF.

The chain has TRBV3-1 and TRBJ2-5, with D unclear. Germline CDR1 and CDR2: LGHDT and YNNKEL (reference sequence). This CDR3 is 16 amino acids long. Trimming removed 0 bases at V and 4 bases at J, with 15 bases between. The CDR3 region has the DNA TGTGCCAGCAGCCAAGAAACCATACGTGGGCGAGAGACCCAGTACTTC. The encoded protein is CASSQETIRGRETQYF.

There are a few counts of this clonotype. The chain couples TRBV5-1 to TRBJ2-5; no definite D call. Germline V gives CDR1 SGHRS, CDR2 YFSETQ. With 3 bases removed from V and 4 bases from J, the gap between germline ends came to 10 bases. The CDR3 is 13 residues long. CDR3 residues: CASSSDGRETQYF. CDR3 bases: TGCGCCAGCAGCTCGGACGGAAGAGAGACCCAGTACTTC.

The J gene is TRBJ2-7, the V gene TRBV7-2, with 8 bases that match TRBD2. V shed 3 bases, J shed 3 bases, and the junction held 7 bases outside the gene matches. The CDR3 runs 15 residues. Germline V lookup: CDR1 SGHTA, CDR2 FQGNSA. The CDR3 protein is CASSFDSGAGYEQYF. CDR3 DNA: TGTGCCAGCAGCTTTGATAGCGGGGCCGGCTACGAGCAGTACTTC.

This clonotype has just a few counts. This chain uses TRBV13 with TRBJ1-1; weak D call: TRBD1 (6 bases). CDR3 length: 15 residues. The V and J ends lost 4 bases and 5 bases respectively, with 17 bases between them. CDR1 is PRHDT, CDR2 FYEKMQ, per germline (reference sequence). In DNA, the CDR3 is TGTGCCAGCAGCTATTTGCAGGGGAGTGGTACTGAAGCTTTCTTT. Its protein is CASSYLQGSGTEAFF.

This clonotype occurred many times. J is TRBJ2-7 and V is TRBV7-8; TRBD1 is a possible D gene (6 bases). The CDR3 consists of 17 residues. Between the trimmed V and J ends, which lost 1 base and 1 base, there was a span of 17 bases. Per germline, CDR1 SGHVS and CDR2 FQNEAQ. The DNA of the CDR3 is TGTGCCAGCAGCTTAGTAACAGGGAGATCAAAGTCCTACGAGCAGTACTTC. Its translation: CASSLVTGRSKSYEQYF.

The chain employs TRBV5-4 and TRBJ1-1; D call uncertain. This CDR3 has 12 amino acids. Germline CDR1 is SGHNT and CDR2 is YYREEE (reference sequence). The V end was cut by 7 bases, the J end by 1 base, with 8 bases between. The CDR3 DNA reads as TGTGCCAGCGCACGCGGGAACACTGAAGCTTTCTTT. This gives the protein CASARGNTEAFF.

This clonotype was seen at least ten times. The V call is TRBV12-5, the J call TRBJ1-2, with D unclear. Germline-derived CDR1 and CDR2 are LGHNT and FRNRAP. With 3 bases removed from V and 4 bases from J, the gap between germline ends came to 6 bases. This CDR3 is built from 12 residues. In DNA, the CDR3 is TGTGCTAGTGGTTTCGCGGGCTATGGCTACACCTTC. This translates into CASGFAGYGYTF.

The V gene is TRBV5-4, the J gene TRBJ2-7; D gene uncertain. CDR1 and CDR2 from the germline V gene are SGHNT and YYREEE (reference sequence). The length of the CDR3 is 10 residues. Trimming removed 8 bases at V and 2 bases at J, with 5 bases between. The CDR3 reads CARSPYEQYF. In DNA, the CDR3 is TGTGCCAGGAGCCCCTACGAGCAGTACTTC.

This clonotype has ten or more counts. The V gene is TRBV12-5, the J gene TRBJ1-2; 8 nucleotides agree with TRBD1. This CDR3 has 16 amino acids. CDR1 is LGHNT and CDR2 is FRNRAP in the germline V gene. J gave up 4 bases and V 4 bases, and 11 bases lay outside the gene matches. CDR3 coding DNA: TGTGCTAGTGGTTCGTTACCGGGACAGGATAGCTATGGCTACACCTTC. Its protein is CASGSLPGQDSYGYTF.

Only a few counts were recorded for this clonotype. This chain links TRBV12-3 or TRBV12-4 with TRBJ1-3, with D tentatively TRBD1 (5 bases). The CDR3 has 15 residues. Trimming left V 6 bases short and J 4 bases short, with 16 bases between. The CDR3 region is CASRDPGEAGNTIYF. The CDR3, as DNA: TGTGCCAGCAGGGACCCGGGGGAGGCGGGAAACACCATATATTTT.

This clonotype was seen a handful of times. CDR3 nucleotide sequence: TGTGCCAGCAGCGTAGTTGACGGGAACAATGAGCAGTTCTTC. This sequence encodes CASSVVDGNNEQFF. The V gene is TRBV9, the J gene TRBJ2-1, with D perhaps TRBD2 (5 bases). Trimming took 0 bases from V and 5 from J, leaving 9 bases between them. The CDR3 is 14 residues long. Looked up from germline, CDR1 is SGDLS and CDR2 is YYNGEE. Looking up the rest from reference TRBV9 and TRBJ2-1 gives the full variable domain: DSGVTQTPKHLITATGQRVTLRCSPRSGDLSVYWYQQSLDQGLQFLIQYYNGEERAKGNILERFSAQQFPDLHSELNLSSLELGDSALYFCASSVVDGNNEQFFGPGTRLTVL.

The chain employs TRBV6-1 and TRBJ1-5, with no clear D. The ends were cut back, 2 bases at V and 1 base at J, with 9 bases in the middle. The V gene's germline CDR1 is MNHNS and CDR2 SASEGT. This CDR3 has 15 amino acids. Written as DNA, the CDR3 is TGTGCCAGCAGTGAAATCCGCCTGAGCAATCAGCCCCAGCATTTT. Translated, it gives CASSEIRLSNQPQHF.

The chain is built from TRBV12-3 or TRBV12-4 and TRBJ2-1; 8 nucleotides match TRBD2. The CDR3 totals 17 residues. Trimming took 6 bases from V and 8 from J; bases not matched to a gene: 18. The CDR3 DNA follows: TGTGCCAGCAGCACTAGCGGATATTCCCCAACGGTCGATGAGCAGTTCTTC. Protein sequence: CASSTSGYSPTVDEQFF.

This sequence joins TRBV5-1 and TRBJ2-7, with 8 bases matching TRBD2. This CDR3 region has 15 residues. Losses at the gene ends were 1 base for V and 0 bases for J; bases not matched to a gene: 3. Germline values: CDR1 SGHRS, CDR2 YFSETQ. DNA for the CDR3: TGCGCCAGCAGCTTGACGGGGGGGAACTCCTACGAGCAGTACTTC. This gives the protein CASSLTGGNSYEQYF.

The chain links TRBV5-1 to TRBJ1-2; D is unresolved. The length of the CDR3 is 14 residues. Germline CDR1 and CDR2: SGHRS and YFSETQ. V lost 0 bases and J 7 bases, leaving 13 bases between the germline ends. The CDR3 nucleotides read TGCGCCAGCAGCTTGGTCGAAGGGCACAGTGGCTACACCTTC. This gives the protein CASSLVEGHSGYTF.

This clonotype was picked up a small number of times. V gene TRBV14 combines with J gene TRBJ1-6; 9 bases fit TRBD1. Per germline, CDR1 SGHDN and CDR2 FVKESK. V lost 3 bases and J lost 3; bases outside the gene matches: 6. The CDR3 is 17 amino acids. In DNA, the CDR3 is TGTGCCAGCAGCCAGGGGCCGACAGGGGGCTATAATTCACCCCTCCACTTT. Translating gives CASSQGPTGGYNSPLHF.

On this clonotype itself: It may be a read error: a sequence one base away is much more abundant. This chain uses TRBV30 with TRBJ2-7; perhaps TRBD1 as D (6 bases). Germline loops: CDR1 GTSNPN, CDR2 SVGIG (reference sequence). Trimming took off 4 bases at V and 3 bases at J, with 13 bases between the two ends. The CDR3 is 13 residues long. The CDR3 region is CAWTRGTHYEQYF. The CDR3 nucleotides are TGTGCCTGGACTAGGGGGACACACTACGAGCAGTACTTC.

The CDR3 sequence: CASSQFYPPGGMNTEAFF. CDR3 nucleotide sequence: TGTGCCAGCAGCCAATTTTATCCGCCAGGGGGGATGAACACTGAAGCTTTCTTT. V is TRBV4-2 and J is TRBJ1-1; TRBD1 matches at 7 bases. J was trimmed by 0 bases and V by 2 bases; bases with no gene match: 12. The V gene's germline CDR1 is LGHNA and CDR2 YNFKEQ. The CDR3 sequence is 18 residues long.

A remark on this clonotype: A much larger clone differs from this one at a single base, so this may be a read error. CDR3 sequence reads: CASSSEFEADGDTQCF. The CDR3 bases are TGTGCCAGCAGCTCAGAGTTTGAAGCTGATGGAGATACGCAGTGTTTT. V usage is TRBV7-9 and J usage is TRBJ2-3; D unresolved. The length of the CDR3 is 16 residues. From germline, CDR1 is SEHNR and CDR2 FQNEAQ (reference sequence). The complete variable domain, with remaining parts taken from reference TRBV7-9 and TRBJ2-3, reads DTGVSQNPRHKITKRGQNVTFRCDPISEHNRLYWYRQTLGQGPEFLTYFQNEAQLEKSRLLSDRFSAERPKGSFSTLEIQRTEQGDSAMYLCASSSEFEADGDTQCFGPGTRLTVL.

The chain combines TRBV12-5 with TRBJ2-3, with D possibly TRBD2 on 5 matching bases. CDR3 length: 14 amino acids. V was cut by 5 bases and J by 2 bases, with 11 bases left in between. The germline CDR1 and CDR2 sequences are LGHNT and FRNRAP. CDR3 amino acids: CASGPGILTDTQYF. The CDR3 region has the DNA TGTGCTAGTGGTCCCGGGATACTCACAGATACGCAGTATTTT.

As for this clonotype: This clone may be a read error of a much larger clone one base away. This chain links TRBV24-1 with TRBJ1-5; D perhaps matches TRBD1 (6 bases). V was cut by 5 bases and J by 0 bases, with 7 bases left in between. The germline CDR1 and CDR2 sequences are KGHDR and SFDVKD. The CDR3 runs 14 residues. The CDR3 nucleotides are TGTGCCACCAGTGCGGGGGCTAGCAATCAGCCCCAGCATTTT. Translating it yields CATSAGASNQPQHF.

This clonotype has at least ten counts. The chain recombines TRBV2 with TRBJ1-5; D is perhaps TRBD1 (5 bases). From germline, CDR1 is SNHLY and CDR2 FYNNEI. This CDR3 is built from 15 residues. Trimming removed 6 bases from V and 0 bases from J, with 12 bases in between. The DNA of the CDR3 is TGTGCCAGCAGCGCCCGCAGGGTTAGCAATCAGCCCCAGCATTTT. Residues: CASSARRVSNQPQHF.

This clonotype was observed many times. The chain couples TRBV27 to TRBJ1-1; D is perhaps TRBD1 (5 bases). Trimming shortened V by 4 bases and J by 5 bases, and 11 bases separated the two germline ends. The germline CDR1 and CDR2 sequences are MNHEY and SMNVEV (reference sequence). The CDR3 sequence is 13 residues long. This CDR3 reads CASSYGANTEAFF. In DNA, the CDR3 is TGTGCCAGCAGTTACGGGGCCAATACTGAAGCTTTCTTT.

This clonotype was detected ten times or more. This rearrangement joins TRBV12-3 or TRBV12-4 to TRBJ1-1; D is unclear. V was shortened by 7 bases and J by 4 bases, with 13 bases between the two germline ends. This CDR3 is 13 amino acids long. The CDR3 spells CASTRKARTEAFF. In DNA, the CDR3 is TGTGCCAGCACCCGGAAGGCCCGCACTGAAGCTTTCTTT.

This clonotype came up many times. The rearrangement links TRBV7-9 to TRBJ2-1; D gene ambiguous. Germline loops: CDR1 SEHNR, CDR2 FQNEAQ (reference sequence). V lost 7 bases and J 1 base, leaving 8 bases between the germline ends. This CDR3 has 13 amino acids. CDR3 amino acids: CASNSWSYNEQFF. As DNA, the CDR3 is TGTGCCAGCAATAGCTGGTCCTACAATGAGCAGTTCTTC. The entire variable domain, with the rest obtained from reference TRBV7-9 and TRBJ2-1, is as follows: DTGVSQNPRHKITKRGQNVTFRCDPISEHNRLYWYRQTLGQGPEFLTYFQNEAQLEKSRLLSDRFSAERPKGSFSTLEIQRTEQGDSAMYLCASNSWSYNEQFFGPGTRLTVL.

In its sample, this clonotype was seen many times. The chain recombines TRBV6-1 with TRBJ1-1; perhaps TRBD1 as D (5 bases). V gave up 5 bases and J gave up 1 base, with 17 bases separating them. Germline V CDR1 and CDR2: MNHNS, SASEGT. This CDR3 comprises 16 residues. CDR3 in DNA: TGTGCCAGCAGTTCCCCAGAGGGGACTGGGAACACTGAAGCTTTCTTT. Its protein product is CASSSPEGTGNTEAFF.

A few counts support this clonotype. The rearrangement joins TRBV7-9 to TRBJ2-7, with D possibly TRBD1 on 6 matching bases. This CDR3 has 14 residues. Germline CDR1 SEHNR, CDR2 FQNEAQ (reference sequence). V lost 1 base and J 3 bases, leaving 10 bases between the germline ends. CDR3 nucleotides: TGTGCCAGCAGCTTAGGTCCCAGGGGCTACGAGCAGTACTTC. Encoded protein: CASSLGPRGYEQYF.

This clonotype was counted a few times. The V and J genes are TRBV7-8 and TRBJ1-4, with D perhaps matching TRBD1 (5 bases). Germline values: CDR1 SGHVS, CDR2 FQNEAQ. V gave up 2 bases and J gave up 4 bases, with 11 bases separating them. The CDR3 loop spans 15 amino acids. The CDR3, as DNA: TGTGCCAGCAGCTTAAACGAAAGGGGTAATGAAAAACTGTTTTTT. Protein product: CASSLNERGNEKLFF.

This clonotype was observed at least ten times. The gene calls are TRBV7-8 and TRBJ2-7, with D possibly being TRBD2 (5 bases). Germline values: CDR1 SGHVS, CDR2 FQNEAQ. The CDR3 is 12 residues long. V shed 4 bases and J shed 3 bases, with 7 bases lying between them. The CDR3 DNA reads TGTGCCAGCAGCTCCGGACTCTACGAGCAGTACTTC. Protein product: CASSSGLYEQYF. Based on the CDR3 plus reference TRBV7-8 and TRBJ2-7, the full variable domain is GAGVSQSPRYKVAKRGQDVALRCDPISGHVSLFWYQQALGQGPEFLTYFQNEAQLDKSGLPSDRFFAERPEGSVSTLKIQRTQQEDSAVYLCASSSGLYEQYFGPGTRLTVT.

This clonotype was seen ten or more times. The V gene is TRBV27, the J gene TRBJ2-3; TRBD2 agrees at 9 bases. Germline V lookup: CDR1 MNHEY, CDR2 SMNVEV (reference sequence). This CDR3 is 15 amino acids long. J was trimmed by 4 bases and V by 5 bases; bases with no gene match: 7. The CDR3 here is CASSPAGGYADTQYF. CDR3 bases: TGTGCCAGCAGTCCAGCGGGGGGATACGCAGATACGCAGTATTTT.